What follows are 9 T cell receptor beta chains derived from one specimen sequenced in a study of CD8+ T cells in alopecia areata. Reverse transcription of extracted RNA yielded cDNA, which provided the sequencing template. Clones were sequenced by immunoSEQ multiplex PCR, and TCRdb holds only the in-frame ones, with some missing. The sample records approximately 150,000 clones, 65% to 75% being singletons. Sequenced material: CD8+ T cells sorted from blood, taken at week 0. Receptors were obtained from a human donor with alopecia areata.

The V gene is TRBV2, the J gene TRBJ2-3; D is undetermined. The CDR3 is made up of 11 amino acids. Germline V CDR1 and CDR2: SNHLY, FYNNEI. V lost 6 bases, J lost 13 bases, and 14 bases lay in between. This CDR3 is CASSETPLEYF. The CDR3 DNA sequence: TGTGCCAGCAGCGAGACCCCCCTGGAGTATTTT.

J is TRBJ2-5 and V is TRBV30; D not resolved. The length of the CDR3 is 12 residues. V lost 0 bases and J lost 5, with 7 bases in between. Germline V gene data show CDR1 as GTSNPN and CDR2 as SVGIG (reference sequence). The CDR3 loop is CAWSVFLETQYF. The CDR3 region has the DNA TGTGCCTGGAGTGTTTTTCTGGAGACCCAGTACTTC.

The chain uses TRBV25-1 and TRBJ2-3; D remains unclear. The CDR3 has 15 amino acids. The V end lost 8 bases, the J end lost 3 bases, and 18 bases lay between the germline ends. Germline V lookup: CDR1 MGHDK, CDR2 SYGVNS. DNA of the CDR3: TGTGCCAGCCGAGGCCGTCCCACCAAGACAGATACGCAGTATTTT. This encodes CASRGRPTKTDTQYF.

This chain uses TRBV9 with TRBJ2-1; TRBD2 agrees at 10 bases. CDR1 and CDR2 (germline): SGDLS, YYNGEE. V gave up 0 bases and J gave up 5 bases; unmatched junction bases: 5. This CDR3 is built from 16 residues. The CDR3: CASSVGRTSGNNEQFF. The CDR3 bases are TGTGCCAGCAGCGTAGGGAGGACTAGCGGAAACAATGAGCAGTTCTTC. The entire variable domain, with the rest obtained from reference TRBV9 and TRBJ2-1, is as follows: DSGVTQTPKHLITATGQRVTLRCSPRSGDLSVYWYQQSLDQGLQFLIQYYNGEERAKGNILERFSAQQFPDLHSELNLSSLELGDSALYFCASSVGRTSGNNEQFFGPGTRLTVL.

The chain has TRBV20-1 and TRBJ1-1; D unclear. With 5 bases removed from V and 5 bases from J, the gap between germline ends came to 9 bases. CDR1 and CDR2 (germline): DFQATT, SNEGSKA (reference sequence). This CDR3 region has 11 residues. CDR3 nucleotide sequence: TGCAGTGCTCAGGCCGGGACTGAAGCTTTCTTT. Translated: CSAQAGTEAFF.

J is TRBJ1-5 and V is TRBV5-6, with D hard to call. Looked up from germline, CDR1 is SGHDT and CDR2 is YYEEEE. The CDR3 is 12 residues long. V lost 4 bases, J lost 4 bases, and 6 bases lay in between. CDR3 loop: CASSRENQPQHF. CDR3 nucleotide sequence: TGTGCCAGCAGCCGAGAGAATCAGCCCCAGCATTTT.

This clone was counted once. This chain links TRBV9 with TRBJ1-2; D is undetermined. The CDR3 loop spans 15 amino acids. The germline V gene encodes CDR1 SGDLS and CDR2 YYNGEE. Between the trimmed V and J ends, which lost 0 bases and 1 base, there was a span of 10 bases. The CDR3: CASSVGGRDNYGYTF. The DNA of the CDR3 is TGTGCCAGCAGCGTAGGAGGGAGGGATAACTATGGCTACACCTTC.

This clone was recorded a few times. V gene TRBV27 combines with J gene TRBJ2-7; D remains ambiguous. The germline CDR1 and CDR2 sequences are MNHEY and SMNVEV (reference sequence). Trimming stripped 5 bases from V and 3 bases from J, with 17 bases between. The CDR3 consists of 15 residues. In DNA form, the CDR3 reads TGTGCCAGCAGTCCACGGACGGTAAAATACTACGAGCAGTACTTC. Its protein is CASSPRTVKYYEQYF.

The V and J genes are TRBV4-1 and TRBJ1-2; tentative D call: TRBD1 (5 bases). Germline V gives CDR1 MGHRA, CDR2 YSYEKL. Trimming cost V 9 bases and J 6 bases, with 20 bases left between them. The CDR3 has 14 residues. The DNA for the CDR3 is TGCGCCAGTGGGGTTCTAGGCAGGGAGGATGGCTACACCTTC. As protein: CASGVLGREDGYTF.